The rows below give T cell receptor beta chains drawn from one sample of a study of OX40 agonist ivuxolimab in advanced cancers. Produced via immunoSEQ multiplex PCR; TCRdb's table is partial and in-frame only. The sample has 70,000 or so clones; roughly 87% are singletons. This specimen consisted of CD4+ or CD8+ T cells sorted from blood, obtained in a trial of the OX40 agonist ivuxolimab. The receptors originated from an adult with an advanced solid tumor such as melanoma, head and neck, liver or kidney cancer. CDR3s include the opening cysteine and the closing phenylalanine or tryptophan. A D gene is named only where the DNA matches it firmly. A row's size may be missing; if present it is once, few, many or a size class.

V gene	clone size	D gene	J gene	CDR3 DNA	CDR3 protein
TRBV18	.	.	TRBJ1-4	TGTGCCAGCTCACCTCGACGAACTAATGAAAAACTGTTTTTT	CASSPRRTNEKLFF
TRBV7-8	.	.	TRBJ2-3	TGTGCCAGCAGCTTTTCGGGTCCGCGGACAGATACGCAGTATTTT	CASSFSGPRTDTQYF
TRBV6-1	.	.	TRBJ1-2	TGTGCCAGCAGGGAAACTTGGGCCTTACAAAACTATGGCTACACCTTC	CASRETWALQNYGYTF
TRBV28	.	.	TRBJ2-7	TGTGCCAGCAGCTCTGGCAGAGGGGCTGGCTACGAGCAGTACTTC	CASSSGRGAGYEQYF
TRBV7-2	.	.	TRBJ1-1	TGTGCCAGCAGCTTTCAGGCGGGGAACACTGAAGCTTTCTTT	CASSFQAGNTEAFF
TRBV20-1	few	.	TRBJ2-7	TGCAGTGCGGGACATGCCTACGAGCAGTACTTC	CSAGHAYEQYF
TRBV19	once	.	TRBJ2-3	TGTGCCAGTAGTATGGCTTGGGGTAAGAGCGCGACAGATACGCAGTATTTT	CASSMAWGKSATDTQYF
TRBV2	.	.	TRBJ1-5	TGTGCCAGCAATATCTACGGCAATCAGCCCCAGCATTTT	CASNIYGNQPQHF
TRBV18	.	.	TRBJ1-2	TGTGCCAGCTCACCCGAACAGGGCTATGGCTACACCTTC	CASSPEQGYGYTF
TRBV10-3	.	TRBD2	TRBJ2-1	TGTGCCATAAAGGGAGGGGCGTACGGGGCCGGTTCCTACAATGAGCAGTTCTTC	CAIKGGAYGAGSYNEQFF
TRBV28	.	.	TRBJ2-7	TGTGCCAGCAGGAGGACAGTTGCGTACGAGCAGTACTTC	CASRRTVAYEQYF
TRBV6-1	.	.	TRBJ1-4	TGTGCCAGCAGACCCAGGGACGGAGCGGGCGAAAAACTGTTTTTT	CASRPRDGAGEKLFF
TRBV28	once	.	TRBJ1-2	TGTGCCAGCAGTTTAAATGGGGGATCTAACTATGGCTACACCTTC	CASSLNGGSNYGYTF
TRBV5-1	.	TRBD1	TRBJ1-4	TGCGCCAGCAGCCAGGGACAGGGGAATGAAAAACTGTTTTTT	CASSQGQGNEKLFF
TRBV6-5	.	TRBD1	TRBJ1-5	TGTGCCAGCAGTCCAGACAGGGTTAGCAATCAGCCCCAGCATTTT	CASSPDRVSNQPQHF
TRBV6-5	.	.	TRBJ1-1	TGTGCCAGCAGTCAACAGGAGAACACTGAAGCTTTCTTT	CASSQQENTEAFF
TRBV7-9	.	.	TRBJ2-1	TGTGCCAGCAGCTTAGGGACTAACCACTACAATGAGCAGTTCTTC	CASSLGTNHYNEQFF
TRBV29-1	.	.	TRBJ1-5	TGCAGCGTTGAAGGTACCAGGGGCCAGCCCCAGCATTTT	CSVEGTRGQPQHF
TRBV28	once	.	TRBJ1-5	TGTGCCAGCAGTTTATCGGAGTTTAGCAATCAGCCCCAGCATTTT	CASSLSEFSNQPQHF
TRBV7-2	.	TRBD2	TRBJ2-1	TGTGCCAGCAGCTTAGTGTCACTAGCGGGTAGTGAGCAGTTCTTC	CASSLVSLAGSEQFF
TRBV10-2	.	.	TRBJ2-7	TGCGCCAGCAGTGATGGCAGGAACTACTACGAGCAGTACTTC	CASSDGRNYYEQYF
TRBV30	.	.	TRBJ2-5	TGTGCCTGGTTATACCAGGGGCAAGAGACCCAGTACTTC	CAWLYQGQETQYF
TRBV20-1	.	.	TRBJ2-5	TGCAGTGCAACAGCCATGGAGACCCAGTACTTC	CSATAMETQYF
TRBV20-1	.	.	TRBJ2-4	TGCAGTGCTGAGCTTGTAACCATTCAGTACTTC	CSAELVTIQYF
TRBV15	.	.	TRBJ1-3	TGTGCCACCAGCAGAGATTCTAGCATATATTTT	CATSRDSSIYF
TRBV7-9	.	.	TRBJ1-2	TGTGCCAGCAGCTTAGGGTTGAGCTACACCTTC	CASSLGLSYTF
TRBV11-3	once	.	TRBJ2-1	TGTGCCAGCAGCTTATCGGCGGGGCACAATGAGCAGTTCTTC	CASSLSAGHNEQFF
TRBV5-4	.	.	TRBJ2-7	TGTGCCAGCAGCTTTCAAGGGGACACTACCTACGAGCAGTACTTC	CASSFQGDTTYEQYF
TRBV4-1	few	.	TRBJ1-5	TGCGCCAGCAGCCAAGCGGCCAATGATCAGCCCCAGCATTTT	CASSQAANDQPQHF
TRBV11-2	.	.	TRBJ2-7	TGTGCCAGCACCGTAGGGGAAGTGGACGAGCAGTACTTC	CASTVGEVDEQYF
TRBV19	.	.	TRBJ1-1	TGTGCCAGTAGTCCGGAGATGAACACTGAAGCTTTCTTT	CASSPEMNTEAFF
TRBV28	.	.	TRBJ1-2	TGTGCCAGCAGTCCCGACAGTGGGTCTAACTATGGCTACACCTTC	CASSPDSGSNYGYTF
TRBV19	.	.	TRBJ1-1	TGTGCCAGTAAGGGGACGGCGAACACTGAAGCTTTCTTT	CASKGTANTEAFF
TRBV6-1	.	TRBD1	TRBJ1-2	TGTGCCAGCAGTGTGGTCGACAGGGGTAACTATGGCTACACCTTC	CASSVVDRGNYGYTF
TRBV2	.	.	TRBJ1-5	TGTGCCAGCACTTTTTTGGGCAATAGCAATCAGCCCCAGCATTTT	CASTFLGNSNQPQHF
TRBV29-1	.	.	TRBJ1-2	TGCAGCGTCGACGTTAACAGGGTAGCCAGCTATGGCTACACCTTC	CSVDVNRVASYGYTF
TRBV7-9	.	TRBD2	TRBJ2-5	TGTGCCAGCAGCTTGGGACTAGCACAAGAGACCCAGTACTTC	CASSLGLAQETQYF
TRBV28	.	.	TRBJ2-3	TGTGCCAGCAGTTTAGCCCTGTCAGATACGCAGTATTTT	CASSLALSDTQYF
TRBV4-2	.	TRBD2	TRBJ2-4	TGTGCCAGCAGCCAAGATTCAACTAGCGGGCTACTAGCCAAAAACATTCAGTACTTC	CASSQDSTSGLLAKNIQYF
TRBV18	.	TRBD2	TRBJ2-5	TGTGCCAGCTCACCAACTAGCGGCCAAGAGACCCAGTACTTC	CASSPTSGQETQYF
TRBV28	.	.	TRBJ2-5	TGTGCCAGCAACCAGGGTAGAGAGACCCAGTACTTC	CASNQGRETQYF
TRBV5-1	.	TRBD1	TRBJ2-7	TGCGCCAGCAGCTGGACTTTCGGGACAGGTCAATACGAGCAGTACTTC	CASSWTFGTGQYEQYF
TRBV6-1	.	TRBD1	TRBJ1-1	TGTGCCAGCAGCCCGAACCAACAGGGGGCGACTGAAGCTTTCTTT	CASSPNQQGATEAFF
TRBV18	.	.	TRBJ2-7	TGTGCCAGCTCAGCGGACATCCTTTACGAGCAGTACTTC	CASSADILYEQYF
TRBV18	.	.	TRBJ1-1	TGTGCCAGCTCACCACAGGGAGGCTCGGAGCCAGCTTTCTTT	CASSPQGGSEPAFF
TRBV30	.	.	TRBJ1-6	TGTGCCTGGTTCCCCATGGGGGGTTCCTATAATTCACCCCTCCACTTT	CAWFPMGGSYNSPLHF
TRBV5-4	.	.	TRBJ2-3	TGTGCCAGCAGCCAGGACACAGATACGCAGTATTTT	CASSQDTDTQYF
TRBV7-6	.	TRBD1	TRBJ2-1	TGTGCCAGCAGCTTAGGGGGGACAGGGGGCATTAGGAATGAGCAGTTCTTC	CASSLGGTGGIRNEQFF
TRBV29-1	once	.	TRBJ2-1	TGCAGCCCAAGACTTATTCATGAGCAGTTCTTC	CSPRLIHEQFF
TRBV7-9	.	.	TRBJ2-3	TGTGCCAGCAGCTTGAGCACAGATACGCAGTATTTT	CASSLSTDTQYF
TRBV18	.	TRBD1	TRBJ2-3	TGTGCCAGCTCACCACAAGAAACAGGGGCGAGCACAGATACGCAGTATTTT	CASSPQETGASTDTQYF
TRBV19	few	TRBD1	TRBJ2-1	TGTGCCACTAAGGGACAGGCTCACTCTAGGTCCTACAATGAGCAGTTCTTC	CATKGQAHSRSYNEQFF
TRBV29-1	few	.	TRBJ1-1	TGCAGCGTCAGGGTATTGAACACTGAAGCTTTCTTT	CSVRVLNTEAFF
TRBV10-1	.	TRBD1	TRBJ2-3	TGCGCCAGCAGTGACACAGGGGCGACTCTGGATACGCAGTATTTT	CASSDTGATLDTQYF
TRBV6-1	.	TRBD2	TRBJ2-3	TGTGCCAGCAGTGTGGGACTAGCGGGGGAGGCAGATACGCAGTATTTT	CASSVGLAGEADTQYF
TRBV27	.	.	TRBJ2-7	TGTGCCAGCAGTTTAATAGAGAGGATTCGCTACGAGCAGTACTTC	CASSLIERIRYEQYF
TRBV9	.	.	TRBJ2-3	TGTGCCAGCAGCGTGGATAAAGGGGGAAGAGATACGCAGTATTTT	CASSVDKGGRDTQYF
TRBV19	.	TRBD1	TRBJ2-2	TGTGCCAGTAGTACCGGACAGGCAAACACCGGGGAGCTGTTTTTT	CASSTGQANTGELFF
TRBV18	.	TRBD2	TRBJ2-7	TGTGCCAGCTCACCACCTAGCGGGACCTACGAGCAGTACTTC	CASSPPSGTYEQYF